This record concerns one TCR beta chain sequence. Samples left unsorted employed approximately 83 million PBMCs for genomic DNA. CDR3 length: 14 amino acids. Germline CDR1 is KGHSH and CDR2 is LQKENI. The V end was cut by 3 bases, the J end by 1 base, with 9 bases between. The sample belongs to a study of shared clonotypes between healthy human individuals. The assay was immunoSEQ multiplex PCR, and TCRdb's table has in-frame clones only and misses some. The top ten hold more than 10% of the sample, which has some 490,000 clones, around 80% seen once. Sequencing used PBMCs. The clonotype originates from a woman between 40 and 50 years old in good health. Some clones in this sample may be carry-over from other donors' samples. The gene calls are TRBV18 and TRBJ2-5; perhaps TRBD2 as D (7 bases). CDR3 protein: CASSPGGGQETQYF. The CDR3 DNA reads as TGTGCCAGCTCACCGGGAGGGGGCCAAGAGACCCAGTACTTC.